The clone carrying this T cell receptor (beta chain) was seen a few times. Profiling relied on immunoSEQ multiplex PCR, and the TCRdb table lists in-frame clones only, not all of them. The sample consists of roughly 60,000 clones, about 80% of them appearing once. Samples were collected from each patient before treatment and during treatment. Each patient gave between 1 and 8 of them in total. Looked up from germline, CDR1 is MNHEY and CDR2 is SVGAGI. This CDR3 is built from 14 residues. With V trimmed by 5 bases and J by 7 bases, 9 bases remained unmatched. This record comes from a study of PD-L1 blockade in urothelial cancer. At the level of the study: Researchers looked at the blood 3 weeks (second dose) and 6 weeks after treatment began.

This sequence was found in a man between 65 and 79 years old with urothelial cancer. This rearrangement joins TRBV6-5 to TRBJ2-5, with 8 bases lining up with TRBD1. The sample was PBMCs, taken around atezolizumab (anti-PD-L1) treatment. CDR3 amino acids: CASSRDRIGGTQYF. The CDR3 region has the DNA TGTGCCAGCAGTCGGGACAGGATAGGTGGGACCCAGTACTTC.